What follows are 11 T cell receptor beta chains derived from one specimen sequenced in a study of T cells after yellow fever vaccination (dated by TCRdb to the late 2010s). Per the publication, the treatment or condition label means: live attenuated yellow fever vaccine strain. Libraries were built with 5' RACE. Instrument on record: Illumina NovaSeq 6000. Through fastp at Q25 and MiXCR, TCRdb rebuilt clones from the public reads, retaining in-frame beta chains. Rows matching on CDR3 protein sequence are summarized as one entry with the most common DNA and genes. The table for this sample lists roughly 350,000 distinct CDR3 sequences; approximately 4% of them were counted only once. Around 23% of the sample belongs to the ten largest clones. Sequencing used PBMCs, obtained 5 days after the yellow fever booster vaccination. The receptors originated from a man aged 18 to 29 who received the YFV17D yellow fever vaccine.

This chain joins TRBV12-3 or TRBV12-4 and TRBJ1-4; no clear D. The CDR3 is 15 amino acids. The ends were cut back, 5 bases at V and 7 bases at J, with 17 bases in the middle. This CDR3 reads CASSTAATLGEKLFF. The CDR3 DNA follows: TGTGCCAGCAGTACCGCAGCAACACTGGGTGAAAAACTGTTTTTT.

The rearrangement uses TRBV5-1 and TRBJ2-2, with 8 positions matching TRBD2. The CDR3 contains 16 residues. Germline CDR1 SGHRS, CDR2 YFSETQ. With V trimmed by 4 bases and J by 7 bases, 12 bases remained unmatched. The DNA for the CDR3 is TGCGCCAGCAGCCCCACCCCCGGGGGGGCCATCGGGGAGCTGTTTTTT. Protein: CASSPTPGGAIGELFF.

This clonotype was seen more than once but under ten times. DNA for the CDR3: TGCGCCAGCAGCCTCGGGGAGTGGACTCGAACTGAAGCTTTCTTT. It is translated as CASSLGEWTRTEAFF. The rearrangement uses TRBV5-1 and TRBJ1-1; no clear D. Germline V CDR1 and CDR2: SGHRS, YFSETQ. V lost 4 bases and J 5 bases, leaving 18 bases between the germline ends. The CDR3 loop spans 15 amino acids.

Points on this clonotype: An end of the junction differs from the germline gene, which may be a read error. The chain has TRBV7-6 and TRBJ1-1; maybe TRBD1 (5 bases). CDR1 SGHVS and CDR2 FNYEAQ come from the germline V gene. There are 13 residues in the CDR3. In DNA form, the CDR3 reads TGTGCCAGCAGTCCAGGGTCCCTGAACACTGAAGCTTTT. This encodes CASSPGSLNTEAF. Together with reference TRBV7-6 and TRBJ1-1, the CDR3 gives the full variable domain: GAGVSQSPRYKVTKRGQDVALRCDPISGHVSLYWYRQALGQGPEFLTYFNYEAQQDKSGLPNDRFSAERPEGSISTLTIQRTEQRDSAMYRCASSPGSLNTEAFGQGTRLTVV.

The sample holds a few counts of this clonotype. This chain uses TRBV7-2 with TRBJ1-3, with D perhaps matching TRBD1 (5 bases). Trimming removed 1 base at V and 4 bases at J, with 14 bases between. Germline-derived CDR1 and CDR2 are SGHTA and FQGNSA. The CDR3 runs to 16 residues. The CDR3 protein is CASSLGLGAGGNTIYF. CDR3 sequence (DNA): TGTGCCAGCAGCTTAGGCTTAGGGGCTGGCGGAAACACCATATATTTT.

This chain joins TRBV12-3 or TRBV12-4 and TRBJ2-3; D remains ambiguous. Between the trimmed V and J ends, which lost 1 base and 2 bases, there was a span of 10 bases. There are 15 residues in the CDR3. The CDR3 is CASSLGTSYTDTQYF. In DNA form, the CDR3 reads TGTGCCAGCAGTTTAGGTACTTCTTACACAGATACGCAGTATTTT.

This clonotype has just a few counts. This chain links TRBV9 with TRBJ2-2, with a weak D call TRBD1 (5 bases). The germline V and J ends were trimmed by 0 bases and 7 bases, with 13 bases remaining between them. Germline CDR1 and CDR2: SGDLS and YYNGEE. This CDR3 contains 15 residues. The CDR3 loop is CASSVGVAGHGELFF. CDR3 DNA sequence: TGTGCCAGCAGCGTAGGAGTTGCAGGGCACGGGGAGCTGTTTTTT.

Ten or more counts support this clonotype. This chain uses TRBV20-1 with TRBJ1-3, with D perhaps TRBD1 (6 bases). Trimming took off 5 bases at V and 5 bases at J, with 16 bases between the two ends. The CDR3 is 14 amino acids. CDR1 is DFQATT, CDR2 SNEGSKA, per germline (reference sequence). CDR3 nucleotide sequence: TGCAGTGCTTTCATGCCGAGGGGGAGAAACACCATATATTTT. Its translation: CSAFMPRGRNTIYF.

This clonotype has just a few counts. The DNA of the CDR3 is TGTGCCAGCAGCAATCGACAGGGGGTCGGGGCTCAGCATTTT. Translated: CASSNRQGVGAQHF. This chain links TRBV12-3 or TRBV12-4 with TRBJ1-5; 9 positions match TRBD1. V lost 6 bases and J lost 13; bases outside the gene matches: 13. This CDR3 has 14 amino acids.

This clonotype has at least ten counts. V and J are TRBV6-1 and TRBJ1-2; 8 nucleotides line up with TRBD1. CDR1 MNHNS and CDR2 SASEGT come from the germline V gene. J was trimmed by 7 bases and V by 2 bases; bases with no gene match: 3. The CDR3 sequence is 13 residues long. This chain's CDR3 is CASSESGGGGYTF. CDR3 in DNA: TGTGCCAGCAGTGAATCAGGGGGCGGTGGCTACACCTTC.

This clonotype has more than one count but fewer than ten. The chain combines TRBV20-1 with TRBJ2-5; a weak D match, TRBD1 (6 bases). Trimming removed 1 base at V and 7 bases at J, with 19 bases between. CDR3 length: 15 amino acids. The germline CDR1 and CDR2 sequences are DFQATT and SNEGSKA (reference sequence). The CDR3 reads CSARGGSGAPGTQYF. The CDR3 DNA reads as TGCAGTGCTAGAGGGGGGTCAGGGGCTCCGGGGACCCAGTACTTC.